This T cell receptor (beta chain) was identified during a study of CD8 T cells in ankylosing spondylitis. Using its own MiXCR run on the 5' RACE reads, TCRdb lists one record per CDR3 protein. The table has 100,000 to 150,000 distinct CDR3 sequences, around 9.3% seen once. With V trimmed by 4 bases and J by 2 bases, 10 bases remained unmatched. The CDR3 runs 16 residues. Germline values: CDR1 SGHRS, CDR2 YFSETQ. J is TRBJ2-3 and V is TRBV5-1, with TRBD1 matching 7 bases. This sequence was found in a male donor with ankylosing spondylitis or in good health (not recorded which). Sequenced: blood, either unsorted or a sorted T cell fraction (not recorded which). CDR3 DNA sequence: TGCGCCAGCAGCCCGCGTATACAGGGGACCACAGATACGCAGTATTTT. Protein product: CASSPRIQGTTDTQYF.